These 16 T cell receptor beta chains were all obtained from the same sample, sequenced in a study of OX40 agonist ivuxolimab in advanced cancers. TCRdb's copy holds only in-frame clones and misses some; the assay was immunoSEQ multiplex PCR. The sample contains 35,000 to 55,000 clones, roughly 94% of which appear only once. The material was CD4+ or CD8+ T cells sorted from blood, obtained in a trial of the OX40 agonist ivuxolimab. The receptors come from an adult with an advanced solid tumor such as melanoma, head and neck, liver or kidney cancer.

This CDR3 is CASSSWTSYQETQYF. Here the CDR3 DNA reads TGTGCCAGCAGTTCATGGACAAGTTACCAAGAGACCCAGTACTTC. The chain has TRBV6-5 and TRBJ2-5; TRBD1 is a possible D gene (5 bases). The CDR3 covers 15 residues. V lost 4 bases, J lost 0 bases, and 12 bases lay in between. Germline CDR1 reads MNHEY; CDR2 reads SVGAGI.

The CDR3 is CASSVGTGGSGNTIYF. The CDR3 region has the DNA TGTGCCAGCAGCGTCGGGACAGGGGGCTCTGGAAACACCATATATTTT. This chain connects TRBV9 to TRBJ1-3; 11 bases are shared with TRBD1. Looked up from germline, CDR1 is SGDLS and CDR2 is YYNGEE. The V and J ends lost 2 bases and 0 bases, in that order; junction bases with no gene match: 1. The CDR3 loop spans 16 amino acids.

The V gene is TRBV6-6, the J gene TRBJ1-2, with 8 bases fitting TRBD1. Germline assignment: CDR1 MNHNY and CDR2 SVGAGI (reference sequence). The V gene end was trimmed by 7 bases and the J gene end by 1 base; junction bases not matched to a gene: 8. CDR3 length equals 15 residues. The CDR3 DNA reads TGTGCCAGCAAACCGGACAGGGCCCTTAACTATGGCTACACCTTC. It specifies CASKPDRALNYGYTF.

V gene TRBV30 combines with J gene TRBJ2-1, with 9 positions matching TRBD1. The CDR3 is made up of 14 amino acids. The V segment lost 5 bases and the J segment 1 base; nucleotides outside the gene matches: 3. Germline CDR1 is GTSNPN and CDR2 is SVGIG (reference sequence). The CDR3: CAWGTGLSYNEQFF. The CDR3 DNA is TGTGCCTGGGGGACAGGGTTATCCTACAATGAGCAGTTCTTC.

This clone is deemed medium-sized (0.01 to 0.1%). The chain carries TRBV19 and TRBJ2-5; the match to TRBD1 covers 11 bases. Germline lookup yields CDR1 LNHDA and CDR2 SQIVND (reference sequence). With V trimmed by 5 bases and J by 3 bases, 5 bases remained unmatched. CDR3 length equals 15 residues. CDR3 protein: CASSLWTGGKETQYF. The CDR3 DNA reads as TGTGCCAGTAGTCTGTGGACAGGGGGCAAAGAGACCCAGTACTTC.

The gene calls are TRBV5-6 and TRBJ1-2; tentatively, D is TRBD1 (6 bases). This CDR3 region has 13 residues. CDR1 and CDR2 (germline): SGHDT, YYEEEE. Trimming took off 3 bases at V and 4 bases at J, with 10 bases between the two ends. The CDR3 sequence is CASSSGGRYGYTF. The CDR3 DNA sequence: TGTGCCAGCAGCTCGGGGGGGCGCTATGGCTACACCTTC.

The chain has TRBV4-3 and TRBJ1-2; D possibly corresponds to TRBD1 (5 bases). Germline loops: CDR1 LGHNA, CDR2 YSLEER. This CDR3 is 14 amino acids long. Trimming stripped 0 bases from V and 4 bases from J, with 9 bases between. This CDR3 reads CASSQDPGGYGYTF. The CDR3 DNA is TGCGCCAGCAGCCAAGATCCGGGGGGCTATGGCTACACCTTC.

The chain has TRBV7-8 and TRBJ2-1; a weak D match, TRBD1 (6 bases). Trimming pared 2 bases from V and 2 bases from J, leaving 7 bases between. CDR3 length equals 14 residues. The germline gives CDR1 SGHVS, CDR2 FQNEAQ. The CDR3: CASSLTGPYNEQFF. The DNA for the CDR3 is TGTGCCAGCAGCTTAACAGGGCCCTACAATGAGCAGTTCTTC.

The chain carries TRBV9 and TRBJ2-3; 11 positions match TRBD2. The junction had 3 bases not matched to a gene; V was cut back by 2 bases and J by 4 bases. The CDR3 is 15 amino acids. Per germline, CDR1 SGDLS and CDR2 YYNGEE. For the CDR3, the DNA is TGTGCCAGCAGCGTTAGGACTAGCGGGCCAGATACGCAGTATTTT. Protein: CASSVRTSGPDTQYF.

Here the CDR3 reads CASSPRGAGDNEQFF. The CDR3 nucleotides are TGTGCCAGCAGTCCCCGGGGAGCGGGGGACAATGAGCAGTTCTTC. The chain combines TRBV13 with TRBJ2-1; 8 bases align to TRBD2. V shed 6 bases and J 5 bases; nucleotides not matched to a gene: 9. CDR3 length: 15 residues. From germline, CDR1 is PRHDT and CDR2 FYEKMQ (reference sequence).

The V call is TRBV7-2, the J call TRBJ2-1; TRBD1 is a possible D gene (7 bases). V was clipped by 5 bases and J by 0 bases, with 8 bases between them. Germline V gene data show CDR1 as SGHTA and CDR2 as FQGNSA. The CDR3 is 14 residues long. CDR3: CASSQGGSYNEQFF. The CDR3 nucleotides are TGTGCCAGCAGCCAGGGGGGCTCCTACAATGAGCAGTTCTTC.

The chain joins TRBV25-1 to TRBJ1-2; D not resolved. The germline V and J ends were trimmed by 2 bases and 4 bases, with 11 bases remaining between them. The CDR3 is 14 residues long. The V gene's germline CDR1 is MGHDK and CDR2 SYGVNS. This CDR3 reads CASSERDPTYGYTF. In nucleotides, the CDR3 is TGTGCCAGCAGTGAACGAGATCCCACCTATGGCTACACCTTC.

The J gene is TRBJ1-3, the V gene TRBV11-2; the D is unclear. The CDR3 has 13 amino acids. Germline CDR1 and CDR2: SGHAT and FQNNGV. Trimming left V 5 bases short and J 1 base short, with 6 bases between. In DNA, the CDR3 is TGTGCCAGCAGCCGGCGGTCTGGAAACACCATATATTTT. This gives the protein CASSRRSGNTIYF.

Only a few counts were recorded for this clone. The rearrangement joins TRBV4-2 to TRBJ2-7; D ambiguous. Trimming stripped 0 bases from V and 3 bases from J, with 6 bases between. This CDR3 is 13 amino acids long. From germline, CDR1 is LGHNA and CDR2 YNFKEQ. The CDR3: CASSQEDFYEQYF. The CDR3 bases are TGTGCCAGCAGCCAAGAAGACTTCTACGAGCAGTACTTC.

This clone appeared once. The V call is TRBV7-9, the J call TRBJ2-3; 11 nucleotides line up with TRBD2. The CDR3 runs to 16 residues. CDR1 is SEHNR, CDR2 FQNEAQ, per germline (reference sequence). With V trimmed by 4 bases and J by 2 bases, 5 bases remained unmatched. The CDR3 coding sequence is TGTGCCAGCAGCTCTATAGCGGGAGGGTTCACAGATACGCAGTATTTT. Its protein product is CASSSIAGGFTDTQYF.

The J gene is TRBJ2-7, the V gene TRBV19; 7 nucleotides agree with TRBD2. This CDR3 region has 14 residues. Trimming cost V 1 base and J 2 bases; bases outside gene matches: 2. Germline-derived CDR1 and CDR2 are LNHDA and SQIVND (reference sequence). In DNA form, the CDR3 reads TGTGCCAGTAGTATAGCGGGAGGAGCCTACGAGCAGTACTTC. As protein: CASSIAGGAYEQYF. Based on the CDR3 plus reference TRBV19 and TRBJ2-7, the full variable domain is DGGITQSPKYLFRKEGQNVTLSCEQNLNHDAMYWYRQDPGQGLRLIYYSQIVNDFQKGDIAEGYSVSREKKESFPLTVTSAQKNPTAFYLCASSIAGGAYEQYFGPGTRLTVT.